One and the same sample provided the 11 T cell receptor beta chains below, sequenced in a study of blood T cell repertoires in COVID-19. Method: immunoSEQ multiplex PCR; TCRdb's copy keeps in-frame clones and lacks some. The sample records 100,000 to 140,000 clones, approximately 88% being singletons. Input material: peripheral blood. The receptor source for this set is a man aged 50 or older with active or convalescent COVID-19.

V usage is TRBV5-4 and J usage is TRBJ1-2, with D maybe TRBD1 (6 bases). The germline V gene encodes CDR1 SGHNT and CDR2 YYREEE (reference sequence). V was pared by 4 bases and J by 4 bases, with 17 bases between. This CDR3 has 15 amino acids. The CDR3 is CASSIQGPGGYGYTF. The CDR3 coding sequence is TGTGCCAGCAGCATCCAGGGGCCGGGGGGCTATGGCTACACCTTC.

The V call is TRBV6-1, the J call TRBJ2-7, with 9 bases lining up with TRBD1. Germline V lookup: CDR1 MNHNS, CDR2 SASEGT. The junction had 5 bases not matched to a gene; V was cut back by 0 bases and J by 2 bases. The CDR3 contains 16 residues. The DNA of the CDR3 is TGTGCCAGCAGTGAAGCGCGGGGACAGGGTACCTACGAGCAGTACTTC. Amino acid sequence: CASSEARGQGTYEQYF.

For this clone: The sample carries other DNA sequences with the same CDR3. The J gene is TRBJ2-1, the V gene TRBV7-2, with D unclear. V lost 2 bases and J 0 bases, leaving 8 bases between the germline ends. CDR3 length: 15 residues. The germline V gene has CDR1 SGHTA and CDR2 FQGNSA. CDR3 bases: TGTGCCAGCAGCTTAACCCGGAGCTCCTACAATGAGCAGTTCTTC. It translates to CASSLTRSSYNEQFF.

This rearrangement joins TRBV28 to TRBJ2-1, with a weak D call TRBD2 (5 bases). Looked up from germline, CDR1 is MDHEN and CDR2 is SYDVKM. CDR3 size: 16 residues. V was cut by 5 bases and J by 7 bases, with 21 bases left in between. CDR3 DNA sequence: TGTGCCAGCAGTCCCCTACTAGTGGGAAGGGAAAATGAGCAGTTCTTC. Translation: CASSPLLVGRENEQFF.

V gene TRBV28 combines with J gene TRBJ1-2, with 11 positions matching TRBD1. Trimming cost V 6 bases and J 3 bases; bases outside gene matches: 6. Germline values: CDR1 MDHEN, CDR2 SYDVKM. The CDR3 is 15 amino acids. The CDR3 bases are TGTGCCAGCAGGGATGGACAGGGGGCGCACTATGGCTACACCTTC. Protein product: CASRDGQGAHYGYTF.

This rearrangement joins TRBV6-5 to TRBJ1-1; a possible D gene is TRBD1 (6 bases). Trimming took 6 bases from V and 1 from J, leaving 9 bases between them. The germline CDR1 and CDR2 sequences are MNHEY and SVGAGI. The CDR3 totals 13 residues. For the CDR3, the DNA is TGTGCCAGCAGCTGGACAGAGAACACTGAAGCTTTCTTT. Amino acid sequence: CASSWTENTEAFF.

This clone has a single count. The rearrangement uses TRBV11-2 and TRBJ2-7, with 13 bases identical to TRBD2. Trimming cost V 5 bases and J 7 bases; bases outside gene matches: 8. CDR3 length equals 15 residues. CDR1 is SGHAT and CDR2 is FQNNGV in the germline V gene. CDR3 loop: CASSPGLAGMGEQYF. The CDR3 DNA follows: TGTGCCAGCAGCCCGGGACTAGCGGGAATGGGTGAGCAGTACTTC.

The chain links TRBV7-9 to TRBJ2-7; D is possibly TRBD2 (6 bases). CDR1 SEHNR and CDR2 FQNEAQ come from the germline V gene (reference sequence). This CDR3 has 18 amino acids. Deletions cut 6 bases from V and 2 bases from J, with 26 bases between. The DNA of the CDR3 is TGTGCCAGCAGAAAGGTTCCCCTCATGAGGCAGCGGGCCTACGAGCAGTACTTC. The encoded protein is CASRKVPLMRQRAYEQYF.

The chain is built from TRBV9 and TRBJ2-1, with TRBD2 identical over 9 bases. The CDR3 sequence is 15 residues long. Germline loops: CDR1 SGDLS, CDR2 YYNGEE. Unmatched junction bases numbered 5, after V lost 2 bases and J lost 5 bases. The CDR3 DNA is TGTGCCAGCAGCGTGAAACTAGCGGGTAACAATGAGCAGTTCTTC. Its protein is CASSVKLAGNNEQFF.

This clone appeared a few times. This chain joins TRBV19 and TRBJ2-7, with D perhaps TRBD1 (5 bases). The V and J ends lost 8 bases and 4 bases respectively, with 15 bases between them. This CDR3 comprises 13 residues. Germline CDR1 reads LNHDA; CDR2 reads SQIVND (reference sequence). The DNA for the CDR3 is TGTGCCAGTCGAAGACCTGACAGTTACGAGCAGTACTTC. Encoded protein: CASRRPDSYEQYF.

CDR3 nucleotide sequence: TGTGCCAGTAGTATAGAGGCCACGCCGAACACTGAAGCTTTCTTT. This encodes CASSIEATPNTEAFF. The V and J genes are TRBV19 and TRBJ1-1; D is undetermined. V dropped 0 bases and J dropped 1 base, with 9 bases sitting between them. CDR3 length: 15 residues. Germline values: CDR1 LNHDA, CDR2 SQIVND (reference sequence).